The 26 T cell receptor beta chains below were found in one sample sequenced in a study of blood T cell repertoires in COVID-19. Measured with immunoSEQ multiplex PCR; TCRdb has only the in-frame clones, and not every one. Counted here are 120,000 to 150,000 clones, 84% occurring once; the ten biggest clones make up 1.5% to 2%. Material for sequencing was PBMCs or T cells enriched from blood (not recorded which). Every receptor here comes from a woman aged 18-29 years who had been exposed to COVID-19.

The DNA for the CDR3 is TGTGCCAGCAGACCTACAGGGGGCGGTCAGCCCCAGCATTTT. Its translation: CASRPTGGGQPQHF. J is TRBJ1-5 and V is TRBV27; 9 bases fit TRBD1. The ends lost 6 bases at V and 6 bases at J; junction bases unmatched: 6. CDR3 length: 14 residues. CDR1 MNHEY and CDR2 SMNVEV come from the germline V gene (reference sequence).

The rearrangement links TRBV2 to TRBJ1-2; TRBD1 agrees at 7 bases. From germline, CDR1 is SNHLY and CDR2 FYNNEI. The CDR3 is 15 residues long. Trimming took 4 bases from V and 1 from J; bases not matched to a gene: 6. CDR3 residues: CASSGGTEINYGYTF. The DNA of the CDR3 is TGTGCCAGCAGTGGGGGGACAGAGATTAACTATGGCTACACCTTC.

This chain links TRBV3-1 (or the pseudogene TRBV3-2) with TRBJ1-1; D might be TRBD1 (6 bases). V was trimmed by 2 bases and J by 10 bases, leaving 14 bases between them. The CDR3 has 13 residues. The V gene's germline CDR1 is LGHDT and CDR2 YNNKEL (reference sequence). The CDR3 coding sequence is TGTGCCAGCAGCCAATGGGGGCAGCGCGGAGCTTTCTTT. Translating it yields CASSQWGQRGAFF.

This clone was counted a few times. The CDR3 sequence: CASSRRDRGLGYTF. CDR3 DNA: TGCGCCAGCAGCCGCCGGGACAGGGGGCTTGGCTACACCTTC. The rearrangement uses TRBV5-1 and TRBJ1-2, with 12 bases lining up with TRBD1. The V and J ends lost 4 bases and 7 bases, in that order; junction bases with no gene match: 5. CDR3 size: 14 residues. Germline V gene lookup returns CDR1 SGHRS and CDR2 YFSETQ.

The rearrangement links TRBV29-1 to TRBJ2-1; 12 positions match TRBD2. Germline CDR1 reads SQVTM; CDR2 reads ANQGSEA. CDR3 length: 17 residues. V gave up 0 bases and J gave up 7 bases; unmatched junction bases: 10. In DNA form, the CDR3 reads TGCAGCGTTGAAGATCTGCGGACTAGCGGGATTCGGAATGAGCAGTTCTTC. Protein sequence: CSVEDLRTSGIRNEQFF.

The chain joins TRBV30 to TRBJ2-1; 9 nucleotides match TRBD2. This CDR3 has 15 residues. Looked up from germline, CDR1 is GTSNPN and CDR2 is SVGIG (reference sequence). After removal of 4 bases from V and 6 bases from J, the junction contained 10 bases not matched to a gene. CDR3 region: CAWKRYSGSFNEQFF. CDR3 nucleotides: TGTGCCTGGAAGCGATATAGCGGGAGTTTCAATGAGCAGTTCTTC.

The chain uses TRBV7-3 and TRBJ2-3; 7 bases match TRBD2. Trimming took 0 bases from V and 0 from J; bases not matched to a gene: 0. In germline, CDR1 is SGHTA, CDR2 FQGTGA. CDR3 size: 15 residues. CDR3 DNA: TGTGCCAGCAGCTTAACTAGCGGGAGCACAGATACGCAGTATTTT. Its protein product is CASSLTSGSTDTQYF.

The chain recombines TRBV9 with TRBJ2-3; 7 bases line up with TRBD1. The junction had 4 bases not matched to a gene; V was cut back by 4 bases and J by 2 bases. The CDR3 consists of 14 residues. Germline V lookup: CDR1 SGDLS, CDR2 YYNGEE. DNA for the CDR3: TGTGCCAGCAGCCCCGACAGGGACACAGATACGCAGTATTTT. It yields the protein CASSPDRDTDTQYF.

This clone has only one observation. The chain recombines TRBV14 with TRBJ2-7, with D perhaps TRBD2 (6 bases). Trimming pared 5 bases from V and 4 bases from J, leaving 15 bases between. The CDR3 is 14 residues long. Germline-derived CDR1 and CDR2 are SGHDN and FVKESK. DNA of the CDR3: TGTGCCAGCAGCGGAGGGGACCGAAATTACGAGCAGTACTTC. Amino acids: CASSGGDRNYEQYF.

The chain carries TRBV4-2 and TRBJ1-1, with 7 bases that match TRBD1. The germline CDR1 and CDR2 sequences are LGHNA and YNFKEQ. The CDR3 has 12 amino acids. V was pared by 4 bases and J by 8 bases, with 4 bases of the junction left unmatched. The DNA for the CDR3 is TGTGCCAGCAGCCGCTCGGGACAGGAAGCTTTCTTT. It encodes CASSRSGQEAFF.

This clone was seen only once. The rearrangement joins TRBV14 to TRBJ1-3; D gene ambiguous. From germline, CDR1 is SGHDN and CDR2 FVKESK. Trimming removed 0 bases at V and 1 base at J, with 4 bases between. The CDR3 contains 14 residues. CDR3 coding DNA: TGTGCCAGCAGCCAAGATTTATCTGGAAACACCATATATTTT. As protein: CASSQDLSGNTIYF.

This clone came up a few times. V is TRBV6-2 or TRBV6-3 and J is TRBJ2-1; 11 bases map to TRBD2. CDR3 size: 15 residues. Germline CDR1 MNHEY, CDR2 SVGEGT. The junction had 3 bases not matched to a gene; V was cut back by 5 bases and J by 3 bases. For the CDR3, the DNA is TGTGCCAGCAGTACGGGACTAGCGGACTACAATGAGCAGTTCTTC. This sequence encodes CASSTGLADYNEQFF.

The J gene is TRBJ2-3, the V gene TRBV18, with 10 nucleotides matching TRBD2. This CDR3 region has 15 residues. V shed 3 bases and J 3 bases; nucleotides not matched to a gene: 3. Germline values: CDR1 KGHSH, CDR2 LQKENI. The CDR3 region is CASSPLAGDTDTQYF. In DNA form, the CDR3 reads TGTGCCAGCTCACCCCTAGCGGGAGATACAGATACGCAGTATTTT.

This clone was counted a few times. The chain carries TRBV6-6 and TRBJ2-4, with TRBD1 as a possible D gene (5 bases). V shed 5 bases and J shed 0 bases, with 26 bases lying between them. The germline V gene has CDR1 MNHNY and CDR2 SVGAGI (reference sequence). The CDR3 spans 20 residues. CDR3 region: CASSHGYGRTYLLAKNIQYF. The CDR3 bases are TGTGCCAGCAGTCACGGGTACGGACGGACATACTTATTAGCCAAAAACATTCAGTACTTC.

As regards this clone: This same CDR3 is encoded by further DNA sequences in the sample. This sequence joins TRBV24-1 and TRBJ1-1, with TRBD1 matching over 7 bases. The germline CDR1 and CDR2 sequences are KGHDR and SFDVKD. The CDR3 has 14 amino acids. The J segment lost 5 bases and the V segment lost 4 bases, leaving 6 bases of the junction unmatched. The CDR3, as DNA: TGTGCCACCAGTGACTGGGACAGAGGAACTGAAGCTTTCTTT. Translation: CATSDWDRGTEAFF.

The chain combines TRBV6-5 with TRBJ2-5, with 9 positions matching TRBD1. The CDR3 is made up of 14 amino acids. Germline V gives CDR1 MNHEY, CDR2 SVGAGI. Trimming took 2 bases from V and 5 from J; bases not matched to a gene: 3. In DNA, the CDR3 is TGTGCCAGCAGTTACGGGACAGGGAGGGAGACCCAGTACTTC. Its protein is CASSYGTGRETQYF.

J is TRBJ1-5 and V is TRBV19; 8 nucleotides agree with TRBD1. Germline CDR1 and CDR2: LNHDA and SQIVND (reference sequence). The CDR3 spans 15 residues. The V gene end was trimmed by 5 bases and the J gene end by 6 bases; junction bases not matched to a gene: 9. The CDR3: CASSLRQGQSQPQHF. The CDR3 DNA reads TGTGCCAGTAGTCTCAGACAGGGGCAAAGTCAGCCCCAGCATTTT.

CDR3 DNA sequence: TGTGCCAGTAGTATCGCCAGCTCCTATAATTCACCCCTCCACTTT. Protein: CASSIASSYNSPLHF. The chain carries TRBV19 and TRBJ1-6; no clear D. Germline loops: CDR1 LNHDA, CDR2 SQIVND (reference sequence). The CDR3 consists of 15 residues. V was clipped by 3 bases and J by 0 bases, with 6 bases between them.

The chain couples TRBV7-2 to TRBJ2-7, with 8 nucleotides matching TRBD1. The CDR3 spans 14 residues. The V and J ends lost 1 base and 4 bases, in that order; junction bases with no gene match: 3. Germline CDR1 and CDR2: SGHTA and FQGNSA. CDR3 residues: CASSLGTGMYEQYF. The CDR3 DNA is TGTGCCAGCAGCTTAGGGACAGGGATGTACGAGCAGTACTTC.

This rearrangement joins TRBV2 to TRBJ1-3; the D is unclear. The CDR3 contains 14 residues. Trimming pared 7 bases from V and 2 bases from J, leaving 12 bases between. Germline CDR1 SNHLY, CDR2 FYNNEI. Here the CDR3 reads CASTWAGTGNTIYF. DNA for the CDR3: TGTGCCAGCACATGGGCGGGCACTGGAAACACCATATATTTT.

This clone appeared a few times. This chain links TRBV30 with TRBJ1-2, with TRBD1 as a possible D gene (5 bases). The V gene's germline CDR1 is GTSNPN and CDR2 SVGIG (reference sequence). Trimming cost V 5 bases and J 1 base, with 11 bases left between them. The CDR3 sequence is 13 residues long. CDR3 DNA: TGTGCCTGGGGGGGAGGGTATAACTATGGCTACACCTTC. Translation gives CAWGGGYNYGYTF.

This clone appeared once. This chain links TRBV27 with TRBJ1-5, with 9 nucleotides matching TRBD1. This CDR3 is built from 18 residues. With V trimmed by 6 bases and J by 7 bases, 19 bases remained unmatched. Germline assignment: CDR1 MNHEY and CDR2 SMNVEV (reference sequence). CDR3 in DNA: TGTGCCAGCAGACGAAAACCCCCGGGGACAGGGACCAACCAGCCCCAGCATTTT. This translates into CASRRKPPGTGTNQPQHF.

The V call is TRBV6-5, the J call TRBJ2-7; D possibly corresponds to TRBD2 (6 bases). The CDR3 is 14 amino acids. Trimming stripped 8 bases from V and 0 bases from J, with 14 bases between. Per germline, CDR1 MNHEY and CDR2 SVGAGI. CDR3 in DNA: TGTGCCAGCTTCTCCGGGACTGTCTCCTACGAGCAGTACTTC. The encoded protein is CASFSGTVSYEQYF.

The genes are TRBV20-1 and TRBJ2-4; 7 nucleotides agree with TRBD1. Trimming cost V 6 bases and J 10 bases; bases outside gene matches: 3. The CDR3 is 10 residues long. The germline CDR1 and CDR2 sequences are DFQATT and SNEGSKA (reference sequence). The CDR3, as DNA: TGCAGTGCCGAACAGGGGATTCAGTACTTC. It specifies CSAEQGIQYF.

This chain links TRBV30 with TRBJ1-5; maybe TRBD1 (6 bases). Germline V lookup: CDR1 GTSNPN, CDR2 SVGIG (reference sequence). The CDR3 spans 13 residues. V was shortened by 1 base and J by 3 bases, with 7 bases between the two germline ends. The CDR3 spells CAWSGQVNQPQHF. For the CDR3, the DNA is TGTGCCTGGAGTGGACAGGTCAATCAGCCCCAGCATTTT.

The rearrangement links TRBV28 to TRBJ1-2; D gene uncertain. V lost 4 bases, J lost 8 bases, and 17 bases lay in between. Germline assignment: CDR1 MDHEN and CDR2 SYDVKM. This CDR3 spans 14 amino acids. CDR3 sequence: CASSSPSGSGGYTF. The CDR3 DNA reads as TGTGCCAGCAGTTCCCCCTCGGGGAGCGGAGGCTACACCTTC.